The next 10 T cell receptor beta chains were all read from a single sample in a study of radiation and T cells in renal cell carcinoma. As to time point: blood 4 weeks post-SBRT, at nephrectomy. The treatment denotes: 15 Gy SBRT to primary tumor, nephrectomy 4 weeks later. Here immunoSEQ multiplex PCR was the method, and the copy in TCRdb shows in-frame clones only, minus some. The sample lists just over 95,000 clones; 70% to 85% were seen once. This specimen consisted of blood, obtained from a patient whose treatment included radiotherapy and nephrectomy. Source of these receptors: a man aged 55 to 70 with renal cell carcinoma.

The chain recombines TRBV4-2 with TRBJ1-4, with 7 bases fitting TRBD1. Germline assignment: CDR1 LGHNA and CDR2 YNFKEQ. This CDR3 region has 15 residues. Trimming removed 1 base from V and 5 bases from J; junction bases left unmatched: 4. CDR3 sequence reads: CASSQAGQVNEKLFF. CDR3 DNA: TGTGCCAGCAGCCAAGCCGGACAGGTGAATGAAAAACTGTTTTTT.

This clone was recorded a few times. The chain recombines TRBV5-8 with TRBJ1-3; D perhaps matches TRBD1 (6 bases). CDR3 length: 14 residues. Between the trimmed V and J ends, which lost 2 bases and 1 base, there was a span of 7 bases. The germline V gene encodes CDR1 SGHTS and CDR2 YDEGEE. The CDR3 here is CASSLGGSGNTIYF. CDR3 bases: TGTGCCAGCAGCTTAGGGGGGTCTGGAAACACCATATATTTT. The full variable domain, completed using reference TRBV5-8 and TRBJ1-3, is EAGVTQSPTHLIKTRGQQATLRCSPISGHTSVYWYQQALGLGLQFLLWYDEGEERNRGNFPPRFSGRQFPNYSSELNVNALELEDSALYLCASSLGGSGNTIYFGEGSWLTVV.

This chain links TRBV6-1 with TRBJ2-7; D might be TRBD2 (5 bases). The length of the CDR3 is 14 residues. CDR1 is MNHNS, CDR2 SASEGT, per germline. V was trimmed by 4 bases and J by 6 bases, leaving 16 bases between them. DNA for the CDR3: TGTGCCAGCAGTGCCCCCCCCCGGGAACGCGAGCAGTACTTC. It specifies CASSAPPREREQYF.

The J gene is TRBJ2-2, the V gene TRBV9; D gene uncertain. The ends were cut back, 5 bases at V and 0 bases at J, with 8 bases in the middle. Germline CDR1 is SGDLS and CDR2 is YYNGEE. This CDR3 is built from 14 residues. The CDR3 loop is CASSGDSNTGELFF. CDR3 sequence (DNA): TGTGCCAGCAGTGGGGATTCGAACACCGGGGAGCTGTTTTTT.

This chain joins TRBV28 and TRBJ1-5; D gene uncertain. In germline, CDR1 is MDHEN, CDR2 SYDVKM. The CDR3 totals 15 residues. V was clipped by 2 bases and J by 5 bases, with 13 bases between them. In DNA, the CDR3 is TGTGCCAGCAGTTTACAAGGGAACCGTCATCAGCCCCAGCATTTT. This translates into CASSLQGNRHQPQHF.

The genes are TRBV2 and TRBJ2-1, with TRBD2 identical over 8 bases. From germline, CDR1 is SNHLY and CDR2 FYNNEI. The CDR3 runs to 15 residues. Unmatched junction bases numbered 8, after V lost 2 bases and J lost 8 bases. The CDR3: CASSELGTRSDEQFF. The CDR3 DNA follows: TGTGCCAGCAGTGAATTGGGGACTAGATCGGATGAGCAGTTCTTC. Combining the CDR3 with reference TRBV2 and TRBJ2-1 gives the whole variable domain EPEVTQTPSHQVTQMGQEVILRCVPISNHLYFYWYRQILGQKVEFLVSFYNNEISEKSEIFDDQFSVERPDGSNFTLKIRSTKLEDSAMYFCASSELGTRSDEQFFGPGTRLTVL.

The V call is TRBV7-9, the J call TRBJ2-5, with 7 bases identical to TRBD2. CDR1 and CDR2 (germline): SEHNR, FQNEAQ (reference sequence). This CDR3 has 16 amino acids. V lost 5 bases and J lost 0; bases outside the gene matches: 9. The CDR3 loop is CASSRGGAGYQETQYF. CDR3 bases: TGTGCCAGCAGCCGCGGGGGAGCGGGGTACCAAGAGACCCAGTACTTC.

J is TRBJ2-7 and V is TRBV2; 9 bases align to TRBD2. This CDR3 spans 16 amino acids. Germline V gene data show CDR1 as SNHLY and CDR2 as FYNNEI. Trimming at V came to 1 base and at J to 3 bases, leaving 7 bases not matched to a gene. The CDR3 sequence: CASSEGRREGRYEQYF. The CDR3 bases are TGTGCCAGCAGTGAAGGTCGGCGGGAGGGCCGCTACGAGCAGTACTTC.

This clone was recorded once. This sequence joins TRBV7-2 and TRBJ2-7; D remains unclear. This CDR3 has 14 residues. V gave up 0 bases and J gave up 0 bases, with 6 bases separating them. The germline CDR1 and CDR2 sequences are SGHTA and FQGNSA. CDR3 in DNA: TGTGCCAGCAGCTTAGCCCCCGACTCCTACGAGCAGTACTTC. Encoded protein: CASSLAPDSYEQYF.

V is TRBV5-4 and J is TRBJ1-1; maybe TRBD1 (5 bases). V was pared by 2 bases and J by 5 bases, with 10 bases between. The germline gives CDR1 SGHNT, CDR2 YYREEE (reference sequence). The CDR3 covers 13 residues. The CDR3 DNA sequence: TGTGCCAGCAGCTTTTCTCGGGGGACTGAAGCTTTCTTT. It specifies CASSFSRGTEAFF.